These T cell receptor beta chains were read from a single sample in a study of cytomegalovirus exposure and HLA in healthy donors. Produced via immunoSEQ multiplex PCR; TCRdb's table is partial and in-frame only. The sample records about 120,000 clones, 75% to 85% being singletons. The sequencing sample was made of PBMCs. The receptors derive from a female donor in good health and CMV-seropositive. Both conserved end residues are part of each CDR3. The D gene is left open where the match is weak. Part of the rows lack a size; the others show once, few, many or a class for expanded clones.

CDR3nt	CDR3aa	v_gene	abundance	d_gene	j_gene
TGTGCCAGTAGTATCACGGGACAACCCAACCCTCCCTATGGCTACACCTTC	CASSITGQPNPPYGYTF	TRBV19	NA	NA	TRBJ1-2
TGTGCCAGCAGAAAGGGACAGTCAAACTATGGCTACACCTTC	CASRKGQSNYGYTF	TRBV6-5	NA	TRBD1	TRBJ1-2
TGTGCCAGCAGCCGAAATAGCGCCGATACGCAGTATTTT	CASSRNSADTQYF	TRBV7-2	once	NA	TRBJ2-3
TGTGCCAGCAGCTTTATATCAGGGGGCACTGAAGCTTTCTTT	CASSFISGGTEAFF	TRBV5-4	NA	TRBD1	TRBJ1-1
TGTGCCAGCAGCTTAGGAGGCCAAGAGACCCAGTACTTC	CASSLGGQETQYF	TRBV5-5	NA	NA	TRBJ2-5
TGCGCCAGCAGCTTACAAACCGGGGATAGCGCGGGTGGCTACACCTTC	CASSLQTGDSAGGYTF	TRBV5-1	NA	NA	TRBJ1-2
TGTGCCAGCAGTGCCGGGGACCAGGGGAATGAAAAACTGTTTTTT	CASSAGDQGNEKLFF	TRBV6-6	NA	NA	TRBJ1-4
TGTGCCAGCAGCTTATTAGCGGGGGAGAGTGAGCAGTACTTC	CASSLLAGESEQYF	TRBV7-2	NA	TRBD2	TRBJ2-7
TGTGCCACCCGGGGGGCCTATAATTCACCCCTCCACTTT	CATRGAYNSPLHF	TRBV5-4	NA	NA	TRBJ1-6
TGTGCCAGCAGCCTAAGACTAGCGGGGGGCCAAGAGACCCAGTACTTC	CASSLRLAGGQETQYF	TRBV11-2	NA	TRBD2	TRBJ2-5
TGTGCCAGTAGTTATACCCGGGGAGATACGCAGTATTTT	CASSYTRGDTQYF	TRBV19	NA	NA	TRBJ2-3
TGTGCCAGCAGCTCAATTACGGGACAAAACTACGAGCAGTACTTC	CASSSITGQNYEQYF	TRBV7-6	NA	NA	TRBJ2-7
TGCGCCAGCAGCCAACCCGGGACAGGGTCCTACAATGAGCAGTTCTTC	CASSQPGTGSYNEQFF	TRBV4-1	NA	TRBD1	TRBJ2-1
TGTGCCAGCAGCTTGGAAACTAGTCCCTACGAGCAGTACTTC	CASSLETSPYEQYF	TRBV7-2	NA	NA	TRBJ2-7
TGTGCCTGGAGTGTCCAGGGGAGTGATTATGGCTACACCTTC	CAWSVQGSDYGYTF	TRBV30	NA	NA	TRBJ1-2
TGCGCCAGCAACACACAGGGCTGGACTGAAGCTTTCTTT	CASNTQGWTEAFF	TRBV10-1	NA	NA	TRBJ1-1
TGTGCCAGCAGCTCCCGACAGGGAGGATATTCACCCCTCCACTTT	CASSSRQGGYSPLHF	TRBV7-2	few	TRBD1	TRBJ1-6
TGTGCCAGCAGATCCCGACAGGGTAGCGAGACCCAGTACTTC	CASRSRQGSETQYF	TRBV7-2	NA	TRBD1	TRBJ2-5
TGTGCCAGCAGCGTGGGACAGGGGGTCCTTTACGAGCAGTACTTC	CASSVGQGVLYEQYF	TRBV9	NA	TRBD1	TRBJ2-7
TGTGCCAGCAGCCAAGCCGGGAACTCCTACGAGCAGTACTTC	CASSQAGNSYEQYF	TRBV4-2	NA	NA	TRBJ2-7
TGTGCCAGCAGGGGAACAGGGGGGTTTGAGTGGCAGTACTTC	CASRGTGGFEWQYF	TRBV6-1	NA	TRBD1	TRBJ2-7
TGTGCCAGCAGAACGGGAGGGGCCAACTATGGCTACACCTTC	CASRTGGANYGYTF	TRBV7-2	NA	NA	TRBJ1-2
TGTGCCAGCAGCTTAGGTTTCGCGGGCACGGGGTCGGAGACCCAGTACTTC	CASSLGFAGTGSETQYF	TRBV7-7	NA	NA	TRBJ2-5
TGTGCCAGTAGTAGCAGGGGCGCGGGCAATCAGCCCCAGCATTTT	CASSSRGAGNQPQHF	TRBV19	NA	NA	TRBJ1-5
TGTGCCATCAGTGAAATTGGCAGGGAAGAGACCCAGTACTTC	CAISEIGREETQYF	TRBV10-3	NA	NA	TRBJ2-5
TGTGCCAGCAGTCCTCATCTTCGCCGGGAGACCCAGTACTTC	CASSPHLRRETQYF	TRBV6-5	once	NA	TRBJ2-5
TGTGCCAGCAGCCGGGACAGCTGGGGCTACACCTTC	CASSRDSWGYTF	TRBV5-4	NA	TRBD1	TRBJ1-2
TGTGCCAGCAGCTTACAGGGGGCCTACGAGCAGTACTTC	CASSLQGAYEQYF	TRBV11-1	NA	TRBD1	TRBJ2-7
TGTGCCTGGACAGTCTCTGGGGCCAACGTCCTGACTTTC	CAWTVSGANVLTF	TRBV30	NA	NA	TRBJ2-6
TGTGCCAGCAGTTTCTCAGGGGTCTACGAGCAGTACTTC	CASSFSGVYEQYF	TRBV28	NA	NA	TRBJ2-7
TGTGCCAGCAGGCGGGCGAGGGAGGCGGGTGAAGCTTTCTTT	CASRRAREAGEAFF	TRBV6-5	once	NA	TRBJ1-1
TGTGCCAGCAGTTGGGTTGGGGGGAGGGGTGGCTACACCTTC	CASSWVGGRGGYTF	TRBV27	NA	NA	TRBJ1-2
TGTGCCAGCAGCCGCTATTGGGGGCGGGGGTACCAAGAGACCCAGTACTTC	CASSRYWGRGYQETQYF	TRBV14	NA	NA	TRBJ2-5
TGTGCCAGTACCCGACTCGGACTAGCGGGGGGGCACGTGGATTTGGCCAACGTCCTGACTTTC	CASTRLGLAGGHVDLANVLTF	TRBV19	once	TRBD2	TRBJ2-6
TGTGCCAGCAGCCAAGGTGGGACAGGGAGAGCTAACTATGGCTACACCTTC	CASSQGGTGRANYGYTF	TRBV14	few	TRBD1	TRBJ1-2
TGTGCCAGCAGCTTAGATTCTCGGACAGGTGCCGGCTACACCTTC	CASSLDSRTGAGYTF	TRBV7-2	NA	TRBD1	TRBJ1-2
TGTGCCAGCAGTATTGGGCGGGGGGCCACAGATACGCAGTATTTT	CASSIGRGATDTQYF	TRBV28	once	TRBD2	TRBJ2-3
TGTGCCTGGGGGACCGGGACAGGAACCACCGGGGAGCTGTTTTTT	CAWGTGTGTTGELFF	TRBV30	NA	TRBD1	TRBJ2-2
TGTGCCAGTAGCACCGGGACACAGCTTACGGAGCAGTACTTC	CASSTGTQLTEQYF	TRBV19	NA	NA	TRBJ2-7
TGTTCCAGCGAAGGGGATGGCTACACCTTC	CSSEGDGYTF	TRBV7-9	NA	NA	TRBJ1-2
TGTGCCAGCAGTGATCGGGAGCGTCAGCCCCAGCATTTT	CASSDRERQPQHF	TRBV2	NA	NA	TRBJ1-5
TGTGCCAGTAGTATAGACCCACAGGGGTACACTGAAGCTTTCTTT	CASSIDPQGYTEAFF	TRBV19	NA	TRBD1	TRBJ1-1
TGTGCCAGCAGTTACTCCGTCGGAGGGTATGGCTACACCTTC	CASSYSVGGYGYTF	TRBV6-5	NA	NA	TRBJ1-2
TGTGCCAGCAGTGACAGGGGTTCTTTAGCTAACTATGGCTACACCTTC	CASSDRGSLANYGYTF	TRBV6-1	few	NA	TRBJ1-2
TGTGCCAGTAGCGCACAGGCTTCAATGAACACTGAAGCTTTCTTT	CASSAQASMNTEAFF	TRBV19	NA	NA	TRBJ1-1
TGTGCCTTAACCCCCCAGGGGGTCTACGAGCAGTACTTC	CALTPQGVYEQYF	TRBV30	NA	TRBD1	TRBJ2-7
TGTGCCAGCAGCGCGGGGGGGGCGGATTATTCACCCCTCCACTTT	CASSAGGADYSPLHF	TRBV28	once	NA	TRBJ1-6
TGTGCCAGCTCACCTTTGGGTCAGGGATCCTACGAGCAGTACTTC	CASSPLGQGSYEQYF	TRBV18	once	NA	TRBJ2-7
TGTGCCAGCAGCGTAGACGGGGGTTACAATGAGCAGTTCTTC	CASSVDGGYNEQFF	TRBV9	NA	NA	TRBJ2-1
TGCGCCAGCAGCCCTAACCGGGGGGCGAGGATGGAGACCCAGTACTTC	CASSPNRGARMETQYF	TRBV4-3	few	NA	TRBJ2-5
TGTGCCAGTAGGCTCAGCGAGGGGAACACTGAAGCTTTCTTT	CASRLSEGNTEAFF	TRBV19	NA	NA	TRBJ1-1
TGTGCCAGCCGAACACAGGGACGCTGGGATCAGCCCCAGCATTTT	CASRTQGRWDQPQHF	TRBV6-1	NA	NA	TRBJ1-5
TGTGCCAGCAGTTGGAACAGGGGGGAATACTATAATTCACCCCTCCACTTT	CASSWNRGEYYNSPLHF	TRBV28	NA	TRBD1	TRBJ1-6